One sample yielded the 16 T cell receptor beta chains listed below, sequenced in a study of T cells in Graves' hyperthyroidism and ophthalmopathy. From RNA transcripts, TCR beta CDR3 regions were amplified. Using the HTBI primer set, a first-round RT-PCR was run on the TCR CDR3. TCRdb re-called the multiplex PCR reads through MiXCR, storing one row per CDR3 protein. The repertoire holds approximately 490,000 distinct CDR3 sequences, with approximately 23% as singletons. The sample taken for sequencing was blood. The receptors originated from a woman in her seventies with Graves' ophthalmopathy.

This sequence joins TRBV28 and TRBJ1-2; D is uncertain. Germline V gene data show CDR1 as MDHEN and CDR2 as SYDVKM. The CDR3 is 14 amino acids. Trimming took off 7 bases at V and 4 bases at J, with 16 bases between the two ends. The CDR3 region is CASIKDGSGYGYTF. DNA for the CDR3: TGTGCCAGCATTAAGGACGGTTCGGGCTATGGCTACACCTTC.

This rearrangement joins TRBV11-1 to TRBJ2-3; no definite D call. The V gene lost 2 bases and the J gene lost 0 bases, with 9 bases spanning the gap. CDR1 is SGHAT, CDR2 FQDESV, per germline (reference sequence). The CDR3 has 15 residues. The CDR3 reads CASSLNAFSTDTQYF. The DNA for the CDR3 is TGTGCCAGCAGCTTAAACGCATTTAGCACAGATACGCAGTATTTT.

This rearrangement joins TRBV20-1 to TRBJ2-5; a weak D match, TRBD2 (6 bases). The V gene's germline CDR1 is DFQATT and CDR2 SNEGSKA (reference sequence). The V gene lost 3 bases and the J gene lost 9 bases, with 17 bases spanning the gap. This CDR3 region has 13 residues. DNA of the CDR3: TGCAGTGCTAGCTGGAGGGCAAGGGAGGCCCAGTACTTC. It yields the protein CSASWRAREAQYF.

The rearrangement links TRBV6-5 to TRBJ2-5; maybe TRBD1 (5 bases). From germline, CDR1 is MNHEY and CDR2 SVGAGI. V was cut by 3 bases and J by 5 bases, with 13 bases left in between. The CDR3 has 14 amino acids. DNA for the CDR3: TGTGCCAGCAGTTATCAGGGAATCCACGAGACCCAGTACTTC. Translated: CASSYQGIHETQYF.

This clonotype came up a few times. The chain joins TRBV7-2 to TRBJ2-2; 10 bases agree with TRBD2. The CDR3 contains 17 residues. Losses at the gene ends were 8 bases for V and 1 base for J; bases not matched to a gene: 10. Per the germline V gene, CDR1 is SGHTA and CDR2 is FQGNSA. Here the CDR3 DNA reads TGTGCCAGCGAGGCACCTGGACTAGCGGAGAACACCGGGGAGCTGTTTTTT. It translates to CASEAPGLAENTGELFF.

The V call is TRBV6-6, the J call TRBJ1-1; D possibly corresponds to TRBD1 (5 bases). Germline V gene data show CDR1 as MNHNY and CDR2 as SVGAGI (reference sequence). V shed 0 bases and J shed 5 bases, with 13 bases lying between them. The CDR3 is made up of 15 amino acids. CDR3 sequence reads: CASSYSAGSETEAFF. CDR3 nucleotide sequence: TGTGCCAGCAGTTACTCGGCAGGGAGTGAAACTGAAGCTTTCTTT.

This clonotype was observed many times. The chain uses TRBV2 and TRBJ2-1; 12 bases align to TRBD2. V gave up 5 bases and J gave up 1 base; unmatched junction bases: 6. The CDR3 runs 17 residues. Germline V gene data show CDR1 as SNHLY and CDR2 as FYNNEI. The chain's CDR3 is CASSPGTSGFSYNEQFF. CDR3 bases: TGTGCCAGCAGTCCAGGGACTAGCGGGTTTTCCTACAATGAGCAGTTCTTC.

This clonotype was seen once. The chain uses TRBV3-1 and TRBJ2-7; TRBD2 agrees at 12 bases. V lost 4 bases to trimming and J lost 3 bases; unmatched junction nucleotides: 4. The CDR3 runs to 15 residues. The germline V gene has CDR1 LGHDT and CDR2 YNNKEL (reference sequence). The CDR3 spells CASSPGLAGIYEQYF. The CDR3 DNA follows: TGTGCCAGCAGCCCGGGACTAGCGGGCATCTACGAGCAGTACTTC.

The gene calls are TRBV9 and TRBJ2-7; D not certain. Germline CDR1 is SGDLS and CDR2 is YYNGEE. Trimming stripped 4 bases from V and 4 bases from J, with 15 bases between. This CDR3 region has 14 residues. CDR3 nucleotides: TGTGCCAGCAGCCGATATATGGACGGGTACGAGCAGTACTTC. It encodes CASSRYMDGYEQYF.

The chain has TRBV19 and TRBJ2-1; D is undetermined. The CDR3 is 15 amino acids. V lost 3 bases and J lost 1, with 10 bases in between. Germline V gene sequence: CDR1 LNHDA, CDR2 SQIVND (reference sequence). The CDR3 loop reads CASSMGSASYNEQFF. The CDR3 DNA reads TGTGCCAGTAGTATGGGAAGTGCATCCTACAATGAGCAGTTCTTC.

The sample holds many counts of this clonotype. The V and J genes are TRBV7-8 and TRBJ2-1; 8 positions match TRBD2. With 6 bases clipped from V and 3 bases from J, the junction kept 7 bases outside the gene matches. This CDR3 contains 15 residues. Germline CDR1 reads SGHVS; CDR2 reads FQNEAQ. CDR3 protein: CASSPSGRLYNEQFF. CDR3 bases: TGTGCCAGCAGTCCCAGCGGGAGACTCTACAATGAGCAGTTCTTC.

This chain uses TRBV5-1 with TRBJ2-5; tentative D call: TRBD1 (5 bases). Per the germline V gene, CDR1 is SGHRS and CDR2 is YFSETQ. The CDR3 sequence is 14 residues long. V dropped 3 bases and J dropped 0 bases, with 9 bases sitting between them. The CDR3 reads CASSWGPYQETQYF. Written as DNA, the CDR3 is TGCGCCAGCAGCTGGGGCCCTTACCAAGAGACCCAGTACTTC.

This clonotype was seen a few times. The chain couples TRBV20-1 to TRBJ1-1, with 7 bases that match TRBD1. Unmatched junction bases numbered 3, after V lost 5 bases and J lost 0 bases. CDR1 DFQATT and CDR2 SNEGSKA come from the germline V gene (reference sequence). The CDR3 consists of 13 residues. CDR3 in amino acids: CSAGGQLNTEAFF. CDR3 in DNA: TGCAGTGCTGGGGGACAGTTGAACACTGAAGCTTTCTTT.

Notes on this clonotype: This sequence may be a read error, since a much larger clone differs from it by one base. The chain uses TRBV12-3 or TRBV12-4 and TRBJ2-1; 7 bases line up with TRBD2. The CDR3 covers 14 residues. Trimming at V came to 6 bases and at J to 12 bases, leaving 14 bases not matched to a gene. Here the CDR3 DNA reads TGTGCCAGCAGGCCGGGAGGAGGAGGTATTGGGCAGTTCTTC. Its protein is CASRPGGGGIGQFF.

This clonotype has a count of ten or more. The chain is built from TRBV30 and TRBJ1-1, with D unclear. Trimming removed 5 bases at V and 3 bases at J, with 7 bases between. Germline-derived CDR1 and CDR2 are GTSNPN and SVGIG (reference sequence). The CDR3 totals 11 residues. CDR3 loop: CAWVTYTEAFF. As DNA, the CDR3 is TGTGCCTGGGTGACATACACTGAAGCTTTCTTT. The entire variable domain, with the rest obtained from reference TRBV30 and TRBJ1-1, is as follows: SQTIHQWPATLVQPVGSPLSLECTVEGTSNPNLYWYRQAAGRGLQLLFYSVGIGQISSEVPQNLSASRPQDRQFILSSKKLLLSDSGFYLCAWVTYTEAFFGQGTRLTVV.

CDR3 in DNA: TGCGCCAGCAGCGCCAGGGTGACCGGGGAGCTGTTTTTT. It specifies CASSARVTGELFF. The gene calls are TRBV5-1 and TRBJ2-2; D possibly corresponds to TRBD1 (5 bases). This CDR3 spans 13 amino acids. Trimming stripped 4 bases from V and 5 bases from J, with 9 bases between. Germline CDR1 is SGHRS and CDR2 is YFSETQ. The entire variable domain, with the rest obtained from reference TRBV5-1 and TRBJ2-2, is as follows: KAGVTQTPRYLIKTRGQQVTLSCSPISGHRSVSWYQQTPGQGLQFLFEYFSETQRNKGNFPGRFSGRQFSNSRSEMNVSTLELGDSALYLCASSARVTGELFFGEGSRLTVL.